The 23 T cell receptor beta chains given below trace back to one sample, sequenced in a study of T cell repertoires in cytomegalovirus infection. Their target antigens are unknown. Each CDR3 protein gets one entry after TCRdb re-called the reads with MiXCR. The sample holds about 920,000 distinct CDR3 sequences, roughly 30% seen once. Here the sequenced sample was cultured CD8+ T cells from PBMCs, taken from culture after CMV antigen stimulation. All receptors come from a human donor in good health (CMV status not recorded). Some clones in this sample may be carry-over from other donors' samples.

The rearrangement uses TRBV19 and TRBJ1-5; D is unclear. V was cut by 7 bases and J by 1 base, with 14 bases left in between. The CDR3 length is 15 residues. Germline V gene sequence: CDR1 LNHDA, CDR2 SQIVND (reference sequence). The CDR3 DNA reads as TGTGCCAGTACCCCATCCATTTGGAGCAATCAGCCCCAGCATTTT. Amino acid sequence: CASTPSIWSNQPQHF.

V usage is TRBV19 and J usage is TRBJ1-2; D call uncertain. From germline, CDR1 is LNHDA and CDR2 SQIVND (reference sequence). V gave up 1 base and J gave up 1 base, with 7 bases separating them. The CDR3 runs 14 residues. For the CDR3, the DNA is TGTGCCAGTAGTATAGTGGACGGTAACTATGGCTACACCTTC. It codes for CASSIVDGNYGYTF. The full variable domain, rest sourced from reference TRBV19 and TRBJ1-2, is DGGITQSPKYLFRKEGQNVTLSCEQNLNHDAMYWYRQDPGQGLRLIYYSQIVNDFQKGDIAEGYSVSREKKESFPLTVTSAQKNPTAFYLCASSIVDGNYGYTFGSGTRLTVV.

Regarding this clonotype: This clone may be a read error of a much larger clone one base away. The chain links TRBV7-6 to TRBJ2-2; D may be TRBD1 or TRBD2 (6 bases each). CDR1 and CDR2 from the germline V gene are SGHVS and FNYEAQ. The CDR3 length is 15 residues. The CDR3 loop is CASSPTGADTGEQFF. CDR3 DNA sequence: TGTGCCAGCAGCCCTACGGGGGCCGACACCGGGGAGCAGTTTTTT.

The V call is TRBV4-2, the J call TRBJ2-2; TRBD2 agrees at 7 bases. V shed 0 bases and J 0 bases; nucleotides not matched to a gene: 7. Germline V gene lookup returns CDR1 LGHNA and CDR2 YNFKEQ. This CDR3 has 18 amino acids. CDR3 protein: CASSQDWGAGANTGELFF. The DNA of the CDR3 is TGTGCCAGCAGCCAAGATTGGGGTGCGGGGGCGAACACCGGGGAGCTGTTTTTT.

This clonotype was counted a few times. The chain combines TRBV4-1 with TRBJ2-1; no definite D call. CDR3 length: 12 residues. Trimming stripped 3 bases from V and 8 bases from J, with 8 bases between. The V gene's germline CDR1 is MGHRA and CDR2 YSYEKL. CDR3 residues: CASSHSKDEQFF. The CDR3 DNA reads TGCGCCAGCAGCCACAGTAAGGATGAGCAGTTCTTC.

This clonotype was observed a few times. The V gene is TRBV5-1, the J gene TRBJ2-5; TRBD2 is a possible D gene (5 bases). The CDR3 extends over 15 amino acids. CDR1 SGHRS and CDR2 YFSETQ come from the germline V gene. V gave up 0 bases and J gave up 1 base, with 10 bases separating them. CDR3 loop: CASSLGVTTQETQYF. The DNA for the CDR3 is TGCGCCAGCAGCTTGGGAGTGACTACCCAAGAGACCCAGTACTTC.

At least ten counts were recorded for this clonotype. The gene calls are TRBV7-9 and TRBJ2-7; unclear D gene. With 4 bases removed from V and 1 base from J, the gap between germline ends came to 8 bases. The CDR3 spans 13 residues. Germline V lookup: CDR1 SEHNR, CDR2 FQNEAQ (reference sequence). The CDR3 nucleotides read TGTGCCAGCAGCTCCACGGAGTCCTACGAGCAGTACTTC. This encodes CASSSTESYEQYF.

This clonotype was detected only a few times. The CDR3 protein is CASGINYESYGYTF. In nucleotides, the CDR3 is TGTGCCAGCGGAATAAATTACGAGAGCTATGGCTACACCTTC. The chain recombines TRBV7-9 with TRBJ1-2; D unresolved. The CDR3 consists of 14 residues. Germline V lookup: CDR1 SEHNR, CDR2 FQNEAQ (reference sequence). The V end was cut by 8 bases, the J end by 4 bases, with 17 bases between.

This clonotype occurred a few times. V gene TRBV4-1 combines with J gene TRBJ2-2, with 7 positions matching TRBD1. V lost 3 bases to trimming and J lost 5 bases; unmatched junction nucleotides: 12. This CDR3 is 17 amino acids long. The germline V gene has CDR1 MGHRA and CDR2 YSYEKL. The CDR3 DNA follows: TGCGCCAGCAGCCACGCACAGGGGCCACCGTGGACCGGGGAGCTGTTTTTT. It encodes CASSHAQGPPWTGELFF.

This chain joins TRBV27 and TRBJ2-3; TRBD2 matches at 7 bases. The CDR3 length is 16 residues. V trimming: 8 bases; J trimming: 3 bases; junction bases outside the gene matches: 14. Germline V gene sequence: CDR1 MNHEY, CDR2 SMNVEV (reference sequence). The CDR3 DNA reads as TGTGCCAGCGGACCCCCCCCCAGCGGGGTGACAGATACGCAGTATTTT. This sequence encodes CASGPPPSGVTDTQYF.

V usage is TRBV4-3 and J usage is TRBJ2-7; D is possibly TRBD2 (5 bases). CDR1 and CDR2 (germline): LGHNA, YSLEER. V was cut by 4 bases and J by 2 bases, with 12 bases left in between. The CDR3 has 14 amino acids. The CDR3 bases are TGCGCCAGCAGCCCCGGACTCAGCGCCTACGAGCAGTACGTC. It translates to CASSPGLSAYEQYV.

This clonotype occurred a few times. The rearrangement links TRBV20-1 to TRBJ2-7; no firm D call. The CDR3 has 13 amino acids. With 5 bases removed from V and 0 bases from J, the gap between germline ends came to 11 bases. CDR1 and CDR2 from the germline V gene are DFQATT and SNEGSKA (reference sequence). CDR3 loop: CSARLKSSYEQYV. The CDR3 DNA is TGCAGTGCTCGGTTGAAAAGCTCCTACGAGCAGTACGTC.

This chain uses TRBV12-3 or TRBV12-4 with TRBJ1-1; 9 nucleotides match TRBD1. The CDR3 contains 16 residues. V trimming: 3 bases; J trimming: 1 base; junction bases outside the gene matches: 6. CDR3 nucleotides: TGTGCCAGCAGTTTCACAGGGGGCTGGTCGAACACTGAAGCTTTCTTT. Translation gives CASSFTGGWSNTEAFF.

The sample holds a few counts of this clonotype. The chain combines TRBV7-9 with TRBJ2-2; TRBD2 matches 12 bases. This CDR3 comprises 16 residues. Germline lookup yields CDR1 SEHNR and CDR2 FQNEAQ (reference sequence). The trim removed 5 bases at V and 2 bases at J, leaving 3 bases unmatched. CDR3 region: CASSPSGGVNTGELFF. For the CDR3, the DNA is TGTGCCAGCAGCCCTAGCGGGGGGGTCAACACCGGGGAGCTGTTTTTT.

This rearrangement joins TRBV7-9 to TRBJ2-3, with TRBD2 identical over 10 bases. Germline-derived CDR1 and CDR2 are SEHNR and FQNEAQ (reference sequence). This CDR3 has 20 residues. The V gene end was trimmed by 4 bases and the J gene end by 2 bases; junction bases not matched to a gene: 18. The CDR3 DNA sequence: TGTGCCAGCAGCTCTTCCCGTTTTTATTTAGCGGGGGGTTACACAGATACGCAGTATTTT. This codes for CASSSSRFYLAGGYTDTQYF. The whole variable domain, filled in from reference TRBV7-9 and TRBJ2-3, reads DTGVSQNPRHKITKRGQNVTFRCDPISEHNRLYWYRQTLGQGPEFLTYFQNEAQLEKSRLLSDRFSAERPKGSFSTLEIQRTEQGDSAMYLCASSSSRFYLAGGYTDTQYFGPGTRLTVL.

The chain links TRBV9 to TRBJ2-4; 10 nucleotides line up with TRBD2. Germline CDR1 is SGDLS and CDR2 is YYNGEE. The CDR3 totals 16 residues. J gave up 6 bases and V 2 bases, and 8 bases lay outside the gene matches. The CDR3 sequence: CASSVFTSGDINIQYF. The CDR3 nucleotides read TGTGCCAGCAGCGTTTTCACTAGCGGGGACATAAACATTCAGTACTTC.

This clonotype showed up just a few times. This rearrangement joins TRBV6-2 or TRBV6-3 to TRBJ2-1, with 7 bases matching TRBD1. CDR1 is MNHEY, CDR2 SVGEGT, per germline. The CDR3 consists of 16 residues. V shed 2 bases, J shed 4 bases, and the junction held 8 bases outside the gene matches. Written as DNA, the CDR3 is TGTGCCAGCAGTTACAGGGGGCAGGATAATTACAATGAGCAGTTCTTC. As protein: CASSYRGQDNYNEQFF.

This chain links TRBV13 with TRBJ1-6; D is undetermined. Germline V gene data show CDR1 as PRHDT and CDR2 as FYEKMQ (reference sequence). The V and J ends lost 0 bases and 2 bases respectively, with 8 bases between them. This CDR3 region has 16 residues. The CDR3 nucleotides are TGTGCCAGCAGCTTAGGAAGAGGAGCCTATAATTCACCCCTCCACTTT. Protein sequence: CASSLGRGAYNSPLHF.

The chain is built from TRBV6-4 and TRBJ2-3; TRBD2 agrees at 8 bases. V dropped 3 bases and J dropped 4; count of bases not matched to a gene: 9. This CDR3 has 16 amino acids. Germline V lookup: CDR1 MRHNA, CDR2 SNTAGT. CDR3 DNA sequence: TGTGCCAGCAGTGAAAGTCGCGGGGGGATGGCAGATACGCAGTATTTT. As protein: CASSESRGGMADTQYF.

This rearrangement joins TRBV19 to TRBJ1-2; 10 bases agree with TRBD1. The germline V gene encodes CDR1 LNHDA and CDR2 SQIVND (reference sequence). The V and J ends lost 4 bases and 7 bases, in that order; junction bases with no gene match: 18. This CDR3 contains 18 residues. This chain's CDR3 is CASSRMSRDRGPLRGYTF. CDR3 DNA: TGTGCCAGTAGTAGAATGAGCCGGGACAGGGGACCTCTCCGTGGCTACACCTTC. The full variable domain, in which reference TRBV19 and TRBJ1-2 provide the parts outside the CDR3, is DGGITQSPKYLFRKEGQNVTLSCEQNLNHDAMYWYRQDPGQGLRLIYYSQIVNDFQKGDIAEGYSVSREKKESFPLTVTSAQKNPTAFYLCASSRMSRDRGPLRGYTFGSGTRLTVV.

The CDR3 loop is CASSLTDRGHYEQYF. CDR3 sequence (DNA): TGTGCCAGCAGCTTAACAGACAGGGGGCACTACGAGCAGTACTTC. The chain recombines TRBV7-9 with TRBJ2-7; 10 bases map to TRBD1. This CDR3 spans 15 amino acids. J was trimmed by 3 bases and V by 2 bases; bases with no gene match: 4. Germline V CDR1 and CDR2: SEHNR, FQNEAQ (reference sequence).

This clonotype was recorded many times. Written as DNA, the CDR3 is TGTGCCAGCAGTTACGGACCGGAAAAGGGCTATGGCTACACCTTC. Its translation: CASSYGPEKGYGYTF. This chain joins TRBV6-5 and TRBJ1-2; no clear D. Trimming removed 2 bases from V and 4 bases from J, with 14 bases in between. Germline CDR1 and CDR2: MNHEY and SVGAGI. This CDR3 has 15 residues.

This clonotype was observed a handful of times. Here the CDR3 reads CASSLDRDQETQYF. For the CDR3, the DNA is TGTGCCAGCAGCCTGGACAGGGACCAAGAGACCCAGTACTTC. The genes are TRBV5-4 and TRBJ2-5; 8 bases match TRBD1. Germline trimming cut 4 bases from V and 0 bases from J; bases unmatched to any gene: 2. From germline, CDR1 is SGHNT and CDR2 YYREEE (reference sequence). The CDR3 extends over 14 amino acids.